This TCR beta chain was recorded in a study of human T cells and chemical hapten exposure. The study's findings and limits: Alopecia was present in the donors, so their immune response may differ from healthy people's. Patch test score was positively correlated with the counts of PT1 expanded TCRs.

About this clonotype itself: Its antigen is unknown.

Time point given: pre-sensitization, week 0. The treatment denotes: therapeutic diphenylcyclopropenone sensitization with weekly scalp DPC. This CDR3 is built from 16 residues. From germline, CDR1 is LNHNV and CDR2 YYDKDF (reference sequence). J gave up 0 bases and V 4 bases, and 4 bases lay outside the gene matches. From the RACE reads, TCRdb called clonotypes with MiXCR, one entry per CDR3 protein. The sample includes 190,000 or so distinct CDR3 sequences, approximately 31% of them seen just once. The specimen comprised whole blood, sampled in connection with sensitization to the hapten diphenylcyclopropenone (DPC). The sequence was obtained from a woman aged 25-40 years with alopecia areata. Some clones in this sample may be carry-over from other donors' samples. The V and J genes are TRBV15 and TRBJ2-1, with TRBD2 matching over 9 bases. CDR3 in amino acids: CATSKVAGVSYNEQFF. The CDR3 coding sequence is TGTGCCACCAGCAAAGTAGCGGGAGTCTCCTACAATGAGCAGTTCTTC.